This entry lists 21 T cell receptor beta chains sequenced from one sample in a study of T-cell memory formation after mild COVID-19. TCRdb ran MiXCR on the 5' RACE reads and lists one entry per CDR3 protein. The sample lists about 440,000 distinct CDR3 sequences, roughly 20% occurring once. Material: PBMCs or a T cell subset sorted from them (not recorded which). The receptors originated from an adult woman who had mild COVID-19 (a few samples of this study predate the infection). Cell type and time point are not known.

This clonotype was counted many times. V gene TRBV7-2 combines with J gene TRBJ2-1, with TRBD2 identical over 7 bases. Germline values: CDR1 SGHTA, CDR2 FQGNSA. The J segment lost 1 base and the V segment lost 2 bases, leaving 2 bases of the junction unmatched. The CDR3 extends over 15 amino acids. The CDR3 reads CASSLSGTSYNEQFF. The CDR3 bases are TGTGCCAGCAGCTTAAGCGGGACTTCCTACAATGAGCAGTTCTTC.

The chain is built from TRBV11-2 and TRBJ1-2; maybe TRBD1 (6 bases). The CDR3 contains 13 residues. V was shortened by 7 bases and J by 4 bases, with 13 bases between the two germline ends. In germline, CDR1 is SGHAT, CDR2 FQNNGV. CDR3 loop: CASTKQGPYGYTF. The CDR3 DNA follows: TGTGCCAGCACCAAACAGGGTCCCTATGGCTACACCTTC.

This clonotype was picked up a small number of times. The J gene is TRBJ2-3, the V gene TRBV10-3; maybe TRBD1 (5 bases). The CDR3 sequence is 14 residues long. Germline values: CDR1 ENHRY, CDR2 SYGVKD. Trimming took 4 bases from V and 0 from J, leaving 8 bases between them. In DNA, the CDR3 is TGTGCCATCAGTGGTTCAGGGAGCACAGATACGCAGTATTTT. Protein product: CAISGSGSTDTQYF.

The chain uses TRBV30 and TRBJ2-7, with 7 bases lining up with TRBD2. Germline V gives CDR1 GTSNPN, CDR2 SVGIG (reference sequence). The junction had 8 bases not matched to a gene; V was cut back by 1 base and J by 2 bases. This CDR3 spans 15 amino acids. The CDR3 DNA follows: TGTGCCTGGAGTGGGGGAGGGGTCAACGCCTACGAGCAGTACTTC. It specifies CAWSGGGVNAYEQYF.

The J gene is TRBJ2-3, the V gene TRBV7-6, with D possibly TRBD2 on 6 matching bases. V was pared by 3 bases and J by 4 bases, with 14 bases between. Germline CDR1 is SGHVS and CDR2 is FNYEAQ. This CDR3 is built from 15 residues. The CDR3 here is CASSFETSIADTQYF. The CDR3 coding sequence is TGTGCCAGCAGCTTCGAGACTAGTATTGCAGATACGCAGTATTTT. The full variable domain, completed using reference TRBV7-6 and TRBJ2-3, is GAGVSQSPRYKVTKRGQDVALRCDPISGHVSLYWYRQALGQGPEFLTYFNYEAQQDKSGLPNDRFSAERPEGSISTLTIQRTEQRDSAMYRCASSFETSIADTQYFGPGTRLTVL.

The chain joins TRBV5-6 to TRBJ2-7; a possible D gene is TRBD1 (5 bases). Germline CDR1 SGHDT, CDR2 YYEEEE. Deletions cut 4 bases from V and 1 base from J, with 18 bases between. The CDR3 is 16 residues long. CDR3 sequence (DNA): TGTGCCAGCAGCCGCCGCCGGCCAGGGCCTTCCTACGAGCAGTACTTC. Residues: CASSRRRPGPSYEQYF.

This chain joins TRBV3-1 and TRBJ1-2, with a possible D match to TRBD1 (6 bases). Trimming stripped 2 bases from V and 3 bases from J, with 13 bases between. The V gene's germline CDR1 is LGHDT and CDR2 YNNKEL (reference sequence). The CDR3 is 15 residues long. CDR3 amino acids: CASSQSHGGDYGYTF. Here the CDR3 DNA reads TGTGCCAGCAGCCAAAGTCACGGGGGCGACTATGGCTACACCTTC.

In this sample, this clonotype turned up a few times. The chain couples TRBV3-1 to TRBJ2-4; D gene ambiguous. CDR3 size: 17 residues. Germline CDR1 LGHDT, CDR2 YNNKEL (reference sequence). Trimming took 1 base from V and 2 from J, leaving 15 bases between them. The CDR3, as DNA: TGTGCCAGCAGCCAAGCGTCCAGACTTTTGACCAAAAACATTCAGTACTTC. Translated, it gives CASSQASRLLTKNIQYF.

This clonotype was counted only a few times. V gene TRBV4-2 combines with J gene TRBJ2-3, with TRBD2 identical over 14 bases. The trim removed 3 bases at V and 2 bases at J, leaving 1 base unmatched. The CDR3 runs to 16 residues. The germline V gene encodes CDR1 LGHNA and CDR2 YNFKEQ. For the CDR3, the DNA is TGTGCCAGCAGCCAGGGACTAGCGGGGGCCACAGATACGCAGTATTTT. This translates into CASSQGLAGATDTQYF.

This clonotype was seen a few times. The chain recombines TRBV4-1 with TRBJ1-4; the D gene is possibly TRBD1 (6 bases). Germline lookup yields CDR1 MGHRA and CDR2 YSYEKL. The CDR3 has 20 amino acids. Trimming left V 2 bases short and J 2 bases short, with 24 bases between. For the CDR3, the DNA is TGCGCCAGCAGCCAACGTATTCCGCCGGGGGGCAGAGGGACTAATGAAAAACTGTTTTTT. Translated, it gives CASSQRIPPGGRGTNEKLFF.

The V call is TRBV7-9, the J call TRBJ2-7; possibly TRBD1 for D (6 bases). V lost 0 bases, J lost 9 bases, and 12 bases lay in between. Germline values: CDR1 SEHNR, CDR2 FQNEAQ (reference sequence). This CDR3 has 13 amino acids. CDR3 sequence: CASSLAGAHRQYF. CDR3 nucleotide sequence: TGTGCCAGCAGCTTAGCGGGGGCCCACAGGCAGTACTTC. The full variable domain, in which reference TRBV7-9 and TRBJ2-7 provide the parts outside the CDR3, is DTGVSQNPRHKITKRGQNVTFRCDPISEHNRLYWYRQTLGQGPEFLTYFQNEAQLEKSRLLSDRFSAERPKGSFSTLEIQRTEQGDSAMYLCASSLAGAHRQYFGPGTRLTVT.

The gene calls are TRBV20-1 and TRBJ2-3; D may match TRBD1 or TRBD2 (5 bases each). The CDR3 loop spans 13 amino acids. V lost 3 bases and J 3 bases, leaving 10 bases between the germline ends. Germline lookup yields CDR1 DFQATT and CDR2 SNEGSKA (reference sequence). The CDR3 nucleotides are TGCAGTGCTAGGATTGAGGGGACAGATACGCAGTATTTT. This codes for CSARIEGTDTQYF.

The chain employs TRBV5-6 and TRBJ2-2, with 8 bases identical to TRBD1. V lost 5 bases, J lost 7 bases, and 7 bases stayed unmatched. From germline, CDR1 is SGHDT and CDR2 YYEEEE. The CDR3 covers 14 residues. The CDR3 region has the DNA TGTGCCAGCAGTGGAGGACAGGGCAGCGGGGAGCTGTTTTTT. It translates to CASSGGQGSGELFF.

The sample holds many counts of this clonotype. The gene calls are TRBV14 and TRBJ2-7; tentatively, D is TRBD1 or TRBD2 (5 bases each). V was shortened by 4 bases and J by 0 bases, with 7 bases between the two germline ends. Germline-derived CDR1 and CDR2 are SGHDN and FVKESK. The CDR3 totals 13 residues. DNA of the CDR3: TGTGCCAGCAGCCGGGGGAGCTCCTACGAGCAGTACTTC. It specifies CASSRGSSYEQYF.

This clonotype was counted many times. The chain is built from TRBV7-2 and TRBJ1-2; unclear D gene. Germline CDR1 and CDR2: SGHTA and FQGNSA. The CDR3 covers 13 residues. V was clipped by 4 bases and J by 2 bases, with 8 bases between them. The CDR3 protein is CASSSQMNYGYTF. The CDR3 DNA reads as TGTGCCAGCAGCTCCCAGATGAACTATGGCTACACCTTC.

In its sample, this clonotype was seen a few times. The DNA of the CDR3 is TGTGCCAGCAGCCTCCGGGACGGGACGTATTCACCCCTCCACTTT. Translation gives CASSLRDGTYSPLHF. This chain connects TRBV3-1 to TRBJ1-6; possibly TRBD1 for D (5 bases). The CDR3 extends over 15 amino acids. In germline, CDR1 is LGHDT, CDR2 YNNKEL (reference sequence). V was shortened by 4 bases and J by 8 bases, with 15 bases between the two germline ends.

This clonotype was seen just once. The genes are TRBV5-1 and TRBJ1-1; TRBD1 might be the D (5 bases). Per germline, CDR1 SGHRS and CDR2 YFSETQ. The CDR3 runs to 17 residues. V was shortened by 0 bases and J by 0 bases, with 15 bases between the two germline ends. In DNA form, the CDR3 reads TGCGCCAGCAGCTTGGTTGGGGGAGCGATGTTGAACACTGAAGCTTTCTTT. Its translation is CASSLVGGAMLNTEAFF.

The chain is built from TRBV7-9 and TRBJ2-7; 8 bases match TRBD1. Germline V gene sequence: CDR1 SEHNR, CDR2 FQNEAQ (reference sequence). V lost 2 bases and J lost 5; bases outside the gene matches: 11. The length of the CDR3 is 16 residues. The CDR3 here is CASSLTRLGQVNEQYF. The CDR3 nucleotides are TGTGCCAGCAGCTTAACTCGTCTGGGACAGGTCAACGAGCAGTACTTC.

This clonotype was seen a handful of times. The J gene is TRBJ1-5, the V gene TRBV12-3 or TRBV12-4, with a possible D match to TRBD1 (6 bases). The V end was cut by 8 bases, the J end by 1 base, with 12 bases between. The CDR3 has 14 amino acids. CDR3 DNA sequence: TGTGCCAGCCGGGGGGGGGGCAGCAATCAGCCCCAGCATTTT. This encodes CASRGGGSNQPQHF.

This clonotype showed up just a few times. The chain joins TRBV15 to TRBJ2-1; TRBD2 agrees at 12 bases. The V segment lost 8 bases and the J segment 0 bases; nucleotides outside the gene matches: 2. Germline lookup yields CDR1 LNHNV and CDR2 YYDKDF (reference sequence). CDR3 size: 15 residues. The CDR3 coding sequence is TGTGCCACCGCTAGCGGGGGGGCCTCCTACAATGAGCAGTTCTTC. Translating gives CATASGGASYNEQFF.

The V gene is TRBV12-3 or TRBV12-4, the J gene TRBJ1-1; D gene uncertain. There are 11 residues in the CDR3. Trimming removed 9 bases from V and 0 bases from J, with 5 bases in between. The CDR3 spells CASWLNTEAFF. CDR3 DNA: TGTGCCAGTTGGTTGAACACTGAAGCTTTCTTT.